This paragraph covers one T cell receptor (beta chain) sequence. TCRdb keeps only in-frame clones here, not all; method: immunoSEQ multiplex PCR. This table has 470,000 or so clones, 80% to 90% appearing once. The data were taken from a study of blood T cell repertoires in COVID-19. Background on the study: From T cells, B-cell-depleted T cells, or PBMCs came the material, which was cDNA or gDNA.

CDR1 is LNHDA, CDR2 SQIVND, per germline (reference sequence). This CDR3 is built from 15 residues. V was clipped by 0 bases and J by 4 bases, with 7 bases between them. The chain has TRBV19 and TRBJ2-6; D remains unclear. This TCR came from a human donor in a cohort sampled during active COVID-19. The specimen sequenced was peripheral blood. CDR3 sequence reads: CASSIDMSGANVLTF. The CDR3 DNA is TGTGCCAGTAGTATAGATATGTCCGGGGCCAACGTCCTGACTTTC.